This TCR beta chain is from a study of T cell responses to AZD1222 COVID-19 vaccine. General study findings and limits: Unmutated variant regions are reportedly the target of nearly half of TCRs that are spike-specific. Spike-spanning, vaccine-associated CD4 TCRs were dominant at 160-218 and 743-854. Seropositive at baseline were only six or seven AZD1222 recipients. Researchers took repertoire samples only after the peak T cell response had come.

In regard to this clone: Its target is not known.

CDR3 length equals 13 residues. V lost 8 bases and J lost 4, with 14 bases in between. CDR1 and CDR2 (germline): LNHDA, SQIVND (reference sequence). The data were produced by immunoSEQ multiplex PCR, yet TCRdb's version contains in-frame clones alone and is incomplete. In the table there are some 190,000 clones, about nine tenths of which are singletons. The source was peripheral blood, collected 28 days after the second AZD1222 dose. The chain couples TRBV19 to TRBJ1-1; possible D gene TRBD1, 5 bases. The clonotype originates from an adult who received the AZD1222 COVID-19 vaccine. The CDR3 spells CASFAGRRTEAFF. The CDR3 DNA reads TGTGCCAGTTTCGCAGGGCGACGCACTGAAGCTTTCTTT. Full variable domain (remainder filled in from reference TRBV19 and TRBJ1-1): DGGITQSPKYLFRKEGQNVTLSCEQNLNHDAMYWYRQDPGQGLRLIYYSQIVNDFQKGDIAEGYSVSREKKESFPLTVTSAQKNPTAFYLCASFAGRRTEAFFGQGTRLTVV.